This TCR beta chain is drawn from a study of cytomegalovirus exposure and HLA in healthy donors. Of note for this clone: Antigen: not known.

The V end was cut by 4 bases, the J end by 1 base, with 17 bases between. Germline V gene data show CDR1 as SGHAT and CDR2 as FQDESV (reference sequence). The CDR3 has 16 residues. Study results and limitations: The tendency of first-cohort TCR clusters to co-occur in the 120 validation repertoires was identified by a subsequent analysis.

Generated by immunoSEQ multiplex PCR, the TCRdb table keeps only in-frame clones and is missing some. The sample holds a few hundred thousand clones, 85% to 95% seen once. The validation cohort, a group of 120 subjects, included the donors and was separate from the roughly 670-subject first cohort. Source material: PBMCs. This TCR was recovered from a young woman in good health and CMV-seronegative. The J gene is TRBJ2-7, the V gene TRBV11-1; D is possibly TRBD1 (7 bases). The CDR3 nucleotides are TGTGCCAGCAGCTACCTTACAGGGGCGGGATCCTACGAGCAGTACTTC. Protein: CASSYLTGAGSYEQYF.